These 24 T cell receptor beta chains were sequenced from one sample in a study of blood T cell repertoires in COVID-19. The protocol was immunoSEQ multiplex PCR, while the TCRdb copy is restricted to in-frame clones and leaves out a portion. The sample consists of over 30,000 clones, over 80% of them appearing once. The sequenced sample was peripheral blood. The receptors were sampled from a human donor in a cohort sampled during active COVID-19.

V gene TRBV29-1 combines with J gene TRBJ2-3, with D maybe TRBD1 (5 bases). Trimming took off 6 bases at V and 3 bases at J, with 10 bases between the two ends. The CDR3 extends over 12 amino acids. Germline V gene lookup returns CDR1 SQVTM and CDR2 ANQGSEA. The CDR3, as DNA: TGCAGCGTAATCCAGGGTACAGATACGCAGTATTTT. It specifies CSVIQGTDTQYF.

The V call is TRBV29-1, the J call TRBJ1-2; no clear D gene. Trimming removed 7 bases at V and 4 bases at J, with 13 bases between. Germline CDR1 SQVTM, CDR2 ANQGSEA. The CDR3 is 12 amino acids. The CDR3 loop reads CSGAGGGYGYTF. In DNA form, the CDR3 reads TGCAGCGGGGCGGGCGGCGGCTATGGCTACACCTTC. The whole variable domain, filled in from reference TRBV29-1 and TRBJ1-2, reads SAVISQKPSRDICQRGTSLTIQCQVDSQVTMMFWYRQQPGQSLTLIATANQGSEATYESGFVIDKFPISRPNLTFSTLTVSNMSPEDSSIYLCSGAGGGYGYTFGSGTRLTVV.

For the CDR3, the DNA is TGTGCCAGTTTTGGACAGGGATTTGGAGACTATGGCTACACCTTC. Amino acids: CASFGQGFGDYGYTF. The chain carries TRBV19 and TRBJ1-2; the match to TRBD1 covers 8 bases. CDR1 and CDR2 (germline): LNHDA, SQIVND (reference sequence). V was clipped by 8 bases and J by 3 bases; unmatched bases: 11. The CDR3 sequence is 15 residues long.

This clone turned up a few times. The genes are TRBV6-1 and TRBJ2-2; D perhaps matches TRBD2 (6 bases). The CDR3 is made up of 16 amino acids. Trimming pared 1 base from V and 4 bases from J, leaving 13 bases between. Per germline, CDR1 MNHNS and CDR2 SASEGT. The CDR3: CASSEVGGARTGELFF. The CDR3 region has the DNA TGTGCCAGCAGTGAAGTTGGAGGGGCTCGCACCGGGGAGCTGTTTTTT.

The chain links TRBV29-1 to TRBJ2-7, with 10 bases fitting TRBD1. The CDR3 is 13 residues long. Germline CDR1 reads SQVTM; CDR2 reads ANQGSEA. J lost 5 bases, V lost 7 bases, and 8 bases had no gene match. The DNA of the CDR3 is TGCAGCGCCCAGAGGGACAGGGGTAACGAGCAGTACTTC. Translated, it gives CSAQRDRGNEQYF.

CDR3 nucleotides: TGCAGCACAGGGAAGGGTTCCTACAATGAGCAGTTCTTC. This translates into CSTGKGSYNEQFF. The gene calls are TRBV29-1 and TRBJ2-1, with D possibly matching TRBD1 (6 bases). The CDR3 sequence is 13 residues long. Germline lookup yields CDR1 SQVTM and CDR2 ANQGSEA. V was clipped by 8 bases and J by 1 base, with 12 bases between them.

This clone appeared a single time. The J gene is TRBJ2-1, the V gene TRBV28; D gene uncertain. Germline lookup yields CDR1 MDHEN and CDR2 SYDVKM. Trimming pared 4 bases from V and 0 bases from J, leaving 22 bases between. The CDR3 sequence is 19 residues long. The DNA of the CDR3 is TGTGCCAGCAGTTCGAAGGCAGGCCGAGTGACCTTCTCCTACAATGAGCAGTTCTTC. Residues: CASSSKAGRVTFSYNEQFF.

This chain joins TRBV3-1 (or the pseudogene TRBV3-2) and TRBJ1-5; 9 bases are shared with TRBD1. V lost 2 bases and J lost 4; bases outside the gene matches: 9. The CDR3 has 17 amino acids. Germline-derived CDR1 and CDR2 are LGHDT and YNNKEL (reference sequence). CDR3 amino acids: CASSQLTQGAWNQPQHF. DNA of the CDR3: TGTGCCAGCAGCCAACTGACACAGGGGGCATGGAATCAGCCCCAGCATTTT.

The chain uses TRBV6-5 and TRBJ1-2; D perhaps matches TRBD1 (6 bases). The V and J ends lost 5 bases and 3 bases respectively, with 16 bases between them. The CDR3 totals 15 residues. The germline gives CDR1 MNHEY, CDR2 SVGAGI. CDR3 sequence reads: CASSNPRGPYYGYTF. The CDR3 nucleotides read TGTGCCAGCAGTAACCCCAGGGGTCCCTACTATGGCTACACCTTC.

CDR3 sequence (DNA): TGTGCCAGCAGCTTAGACCACAGCCCCCAGCATTTT. It encodes CASSLDHSPQHF. The gene calls are TRBV7-9 and TRBJ1-5; no clear D gene. The CDR3 is made up of 12 amino acids. V was cut by 1 base and J by 10 bases, with 8 bases left in between. The germline V gene has CDR1 SEHNR and CDR2 FQNEAQ (reference sequence).

On this clone: This sample includes further DNA sequences coding for the same CDR3. V gene TRBV9 combines with J gene TRBJ2-1, with D perhaps matching TRBD1 (5 bases). V shed 0 bases and J shed 6 bases, with 13 bases lying between them. Germline V gene data show CDR1 as SGDLS and CDR2 as YYNGEE. The CDR3 has 15 residues. As DNA, the CDR3 is TGTGCCAGCAGCGTAGCGGCAGGGCGGAGCAATGAGCAGTTCTTC. Translating it yields CASSVAAGRSNEQFF.

V is TRBV7-8 and J is TRBJ2-7, with TRBD1 as a possible D gene (6 bases). The germline V gene has CDR1 SGHVS and CDR2 FQNEAQ. CDR3 length: 13 amino acids. Between the trimmed V and J ends, which lost 7 bases and 2 bases, there was a span of 12 bases. The DNA for the CDR3 is TGTGCCAGCACGCAGGGGTTAGCCTACGAGCAGTACTTC. Its translation is CASTQGLAYEQYF.

The genes are TRBV6-2 or TRBV6-3 and TRBJ2-5; D remains unclear. The CDR3 spans 14 residues. The V gene lost 3 bases and the J gene lost 5 bases, with 13 bases spanning the gap. In germline, CDR1 is MNHEY, CDR2 SVGEGT. This CDR3 reads CASSYILVSETQYF. CDR3 nucleotide sequence: TGTGCCAGCAGTTATATACTCGTATCTGAGACCCAGTACTTC.

The V call is TRBV28, the J call TRBJ2-1; D perhaps matches TRBD1 (6 bases). CDR1 MDHEN and CDR2 SYDVKM come from the germline V gene. V was cut by 1 base and J by 6 bases, with 10 bases left in between. This CDR3 spans 14 amino acids. CDR3 DNA sequence: TGTGCCAGCAGTTTATTTGGGGACATCAATGAGCAGTTCTTC. It codes for CASSLFGDINEQFF.

The count of this clone is one. Other DNA sequences in this sample translate to the same CDR3. The rearrangement uses TRBV18 and TRBJ2-7; 7 bases line up with TRBD2. The CDR3 has 13 residues. The J segment lost 4 bases and the V segment lost 3 bases, leaving 3 bases of the junction unmatched. From germline, CDR1 is KGHSH and CDR2 LQKENI. The CDR3 nucleotides read TGTGCCAGCTCACCGCCGGGGGGTTACGAGCAGTACTTC. The encoded protein is CASSPPGGYEQYF.

In this sample, this clone turned up a few times. This chain connects TRBV4-1 to TRBJ2-7; 7 bases are shared with TRBD2. V lost 0 bases and J lost 5; bases outside the gene matches: 1. This CDR3 spans 13 amino acids. The germline CDR1 and CDR2 sequences are MGHRA and YSYEKL. The CDR3: CASSQELANEQYF. In nucleotides, the CDR3 is TGCGCCAGCAGCCAAGAACTAGCGAACGAGCAGTACTTC.

This chain uses TRBV12-3 or TRBV12-4 with TRBJ1-2; D is uncertain. Between the trimmed V and J ends, which lost 4 bases and 8 bases, there was a span of 14 bases. This CDR3 has 13 residues. The DNA for the CDR3 is TGTGCCAGCAGTTCGCCGGGAACCGGAGGCTACACCTTC. It yields the protein CASSSPGTGGYTF.

This clone was seen only once. The rearrangement joins TRBV13 to TRBJ2-7; TRBD2 might be the D (5 bases). This CDR3 is built from 15 residues. V gave up 3 bases and J gave up 1 base, with 13 bases separating them. Germline V gene data show CDR1 as PRHDT and CDR2 as FYEKMQ (reference sequence). The CDR3 here is CASSLGSVRSYEQYF. CDR3 nucleotide sequence: TGTGCCAGCAGCTTGGGTAGCGTGAGATCCTACGAGCAGTACTTC.

CDR3 nucleotide sequence: TGTGCCAGCAGCTTGGGACTAGCCTCAGATACGCAGTATTTT. Translating gives CASSLGLASDTQYF. J is TRBJ2-3 and V is TRBV9; 9 nucleotides align to TRBD2. With V trimmed by 4 bases and J by 4 bases, 4 bases remained unmatched. CDR1 is SGDLS, CDR2 YYNGEE, per germline. CDR3 length equals 14 residues.

The V gene is TRBV7-2, the J gene TRBJ2-5; 7 nucleotides line up with TRBD2. The V gene end was trimmed by 1 base and the J gene end by 1 base; junction bases not matched to a gene: 9. The length of the CDR3 is 17 residues. CDR1 is SGHTA and CDR2 is FQGNSA in the germline V gene. CDR3 sequence: CASSLGVTRGSQETQYF. The CDR3 coding sequence is TGTGCCAGCAGCTTAGGGGTTACGCGGGGGAGCCAAGAGACCCAGTACTTC.

The chain links TRBV12-3 or TRBV12-4 to TRBJ1-2; TRBD1 agrees at 7 bases. The CDR3 is 13 residues long. The V segment lost 5 bases and the J segment 3 bases; nucleotides outside the gene matches: 3. The CDR3 DNA sequence: TGTGCCAGCAGTCGGACAGGCGACTATGGCTACACCTTC. The encoded protein is CASSRTGDYGYTF.

This clone was found once. This chain joins TRBV5-1 and TRBJ2-6; TRBD2 matches 11 bases. V shed 4 bases and J 2 bases; nucleotides not matched to a gene: 8. The length of the CDR3 is 18 residues. From germline, CDR1 is SGHRS and CDR2 YFSETQ. CDR3 sequence: CASSLLGTSGAGANVLTF. CDR3 coding DNA: TGCGCCAGCAGCCTTCTCGGGACTAGCGGAGCTGGGGCCAACGTCCTGACTTTC.

This clone showed up just once. V usage is TRBV11-2 and J usage is TRBJ2-1, with D unresolved. CDR3 length equals 13 residues. CDR1 is SGHAT and CDR2 is FQNNGV in the germline V gene. The V and J ends lost 5 bases and 1 base respectively, with 6 bases between them. The DNA for the CDR3 is TGTGCCAGCAGCCCATTTTCCTACAATGAGCAGTTCTTC. Protein product: CASSPFSYNEQFF.

The V gene is TRBV2, the J gene TRBJ2-1; 9 positions agree with TRBD2. The V gene end was trimmed by 3 bases and the J gene end by 7 bases; junction bases not matched to a gene: 7. Germline values: CDR1 SNHLY, CDR2 FYNNEI. The CDR3 covers 15 residues. The CDR3 nucleotides read TGTGCCAGCAGTGATCGGCTAGCGGGGAGGAATGAGCAGTTCTTC. Translated: CASSDRLAGRNEQFF.